This TCR beta chain was sequenced for a study of blood T cell repertoires in COVID-19. Across the study: Collection of acute and convalescent COVID-19 samples took place in the United States, Italy and Spain.

The data were produced by immunoSEQ multiplex PCR, yet TCRdb's version contains in-frame clones alone and is incomplete. The sample has approximately 97,000 clones, nearly 90% seen once. The CDR3 loop spans 12 amino acids. Germline lookup yields CDR1 GTSNPN and CDR2 SVGIG (reference sequence). Trimming at V came to 3 bases and at J to 12 bases, leaving 8 bases not matched to a gene. This clone showed up just once. Sample: peripheral blood. The genes are TRBV30 and TRBJ1-2; TRBD1 matches at 9 bases. The TCR comes from a man aged 50 to 60 with active COVID-19. CDR3 DNA: TGTGCCTGGAGCCTGGGGACAGGGATCGACACCTTC. This sequence encodes CAWSLGTGIDTF.